These 15 T cell receptor beta chains were all obtained from the same sample, sequenced in a study of control samples from healthy donors and cancer patients. Measured with immunoSEQ multiplex PCR; TCRdb has only the in-frame clones, and not every one. This sample yields around 180,000 clones, of which around nine tenths are seen a single time; over 4% belongs to the top ten. The sample was blood. These receptors were collected from a woman under 40 in good health.

This rearrangement joins TRBV10-3 to TRBJ1-1, with 7 bases matching TRBD1. CDR1 and CDR2 from the germline V gene are ENHRY and SYGVKD. The V segment lost 0 bases and the J segment 5 bases; nucleotides outside the gene matches: 6. This CDR3 has 15 residues. This CDR3 reads CAISESDRYDTEAFF. In DNA, the CDR3 is TGTGCCATCAGTGAGTCGGACAGGTACGATACTGAAGCTTTCTTT.

The chain recombines TRBV27 with TRBJ1-5; TRBD1 might be the D (6 bases). Per germline, CDR1 MNHEY and CDR2 SMNVEV (reference sequence). The CDR3 sequence is 14 residues long. V was shortened by 5 bases and J by 4 bases, with 12 bases between the two germline ends. This CDR3 reads CASSGGLRNQPQHF. Here the CDR3 DNA reads TGTGCCAGCAGTGGGGGCCTGCGGAATCAGCCCCAGCATTTT.

The genes are TRBV4-1 and TRBJ2-1, with 12 bases that match TRBD2. In germline, CDR1 is MGHRA, CDR2 YSYEKL. The CDR3 is 15 residues long. J was trimmed by 7 bases and V by 2 bases; bases with no gene match: 3. DNA for the CDR3: TGCGCCAGCAGCCAACCGGGACTAGCGGGTAATGAGCAGTTCTTC. Its protein product is CASSQPGLAGNEQFF.

The rearrangement joins TRBV19 to TRBJ2-5; a possible D gene is TRBD2 (5 bases). Germline CDR1 reads LNHDA; CDR2 reads SQIVND (reference sequence). Deletions cut 5 bases from V and 5 bases from J, with 12 bases between. CDR3 length: 13 amino acids. CDR3 in amino acids: CASSQTPGETQYF. The CDR3 DNA is TGTGCCAGTAGTCAGACCCCGGGGGAGACCCAGTACTTC.

The V call is TRBV11-1, the J call TRBJ2-5; no definite D call. There are 10 residues in the CDR3. Germline V CDR1 and CDR2: SGHAT, FQDESV (reference sequence). CDR3 region: CASRGETQYF. CDR3 DNA: TGTGCAAGTCGCGGCGAGACCCAGTACTTC.

V is TRBV5-1 and J is TRBJ1-6; 8 bases fit TRBD1. CDR3 length: 13 amino acids. Trimming removed 4 bases from V and 9 bases from J; junction bases left unmatched: 3. Per germline, CDR1 SGHRS and CDR2 YFSETQ. The CDR3: CASSLQGGSPLHF. CDR3 in DNA: TGCGCCAGCAGCCTACAGGGGGGTTCACCCCTCCACTTT.

The chain joins TRBV20-1 to TRBJ2-7, with a tentative D call TRBD2 (6 bases). Trimming cost V 3 bases and J 0 bases, with 9 bases left between them. Germline-derived CDR1 and CDR2 are DFQATT and SNEGSKA (reference sequence). This CDR3 has 13 residues. Written as DNA, the CDR3 is TGCAGTGCTAGTGCGGGAAGCTCCTACGAGCAGTACTTC. Translating gives CSASAGSSYEQYF.

The J gene is TRBJ1-5, the V gene TRBV10-2, with 9 bases fitting TRBD1. The germline V gene has CDR1 WSHSY and CDR2 SAAADI. With 6 bases clipped from V and 2 bases from J, the junction kept 8 bases outside the gene matches. The CDR3 is 16 amino acids. The CDR3 sequence: CASRRDRAIGNQPQHF. The DNA of the CDR3 is TGCGCCAGCAGAAGGGACAGGGCGATAGGCAATCAGCCCCAGCATTTT.

V usage is TRBV15 and J usage is TRBJ2-1; D gene uncertain. The germline CDR1 and CDR2 sequences are LNHNV and YYDKDF (reference sequence). This CDR3 comprises 13 residues. V was trimmed by 0 bases and J by 5 bases, leaving 5 bases between them. The CDR3 bases are TGTGCCACCAGCAGAGATTTTCACAATGAGCAGTTCTTC. Translated, it gives CATSRDFHNEQFF.

V gene TRBV5-1 combines with J gene TRBJ2-7; 9 nucleotides agree with TRBD1. CDR1 and CDR2 (germline): SGHRS, YFSETQ. The CDR3 spans 14 residues. J lost 3 bases, V lost 2 bases, and 3 bases had no gene match. The CDR3 loop reads CASSLMTGGYEQYF. The CDR3 region has the DNA TGCGCCAGCAGCTTAATGACAGGGGGCTACGAGCAGTACTTC.

This chain links TRBV18 with TRBJ2-2; D is unresolved. V lost 1 base, J lost 1 base, and 7 bases lay in between. The CDR3 has 15 residues. Germline V CDR1 and CDR2: KGHSH, LQKENI. The CDR3 nucleotides are TGTGCCAGCTCACCACTGAGTAGGAACACCGGGGAGCTGTTTTTT. Translated: CASSPLSRNTGELFF.

Note on this clone: At the DNA level, this CDR3 is encoded by other sequences in the same sample as well. V gene TRBV5-1 combines with J gene TRBJ2-3; maybe TRBD2 (5 bases). The CDR3 extends over 13 amino acids. CDR1 is SGHRS and CDR2 is YFSETQ in the germline V gene. V lost 3 bases, J lost 4 bases, and 9 bases lay in between. The CDR3 DNA is TGCGCCAGCAGCTCGGGGATGGCAGATACGCAGTATTTT. Residues: CASSSGMADTQYF.

The chain recombines TRBV5-6 with TRBJ2-3; tentatively, D is TRBD2 (6 bases). CDR3 size: 14 residues. V dropped 5 bases and J dropped 6 bases, with 16 bases sitting between them. The germline V gene encodes CDR1 SGHDT and CDR2 YYEEEE. Written as DNA, the CDR3 is TGTGCCAGCAGGGCGGACGGACTATTGGATACGCAGTATTTT. Translated: CASRADGLLDTQYF.

The rearrangement joins TRBV5-1 to TRBJ2-5; 13 nucleotides match TRBD2. CDR1 and CDR2 (germline): SGHRS, YFSETQ. There are 18 residues in the CDR3. V lost 3 bases, J lost 4 bases, and 12 bases stayed unmatched. The CDR3 here is CASSSGTSGAISGETQYF. CDR3 DNA: TGCGCCAGCAGCTCCGGGACTAGCGGGGCAATCTCGGGAGAGACCCAGTACTTC. The full variable domain, its missing parts supplied by reference TRBV5-1 and TRBJ2-5, is KAGVTQTPRYLIKTRGQQVTLSCSPISGHRSVSWYQQTPGQGLQFLFEYFSETQRNKGNFPGRFSGRQFSNSRSEMNVSTLELGDSALYLCASSSGTSGAISGETQYFGPGTRLLVL.

CDR3 residues: CASSPHTQASSYEQYV. The CDR3 DNA is TGTGCCAGCAGCCCCCACACGCAAGCATCTAGCTACGAGCAGTACGTC. V gene TRBV7-9 combines with J gene TRBJ2-7; no definite D call. In germline, CDR1 is SEHNR, CDR2 FQNEAQ (reference sequence). V was shortened by 5 bases and J by 3 bases, with 20 bases between the two germline ends. The CDR3 has 16 residues.